This is a list of T cell receptor beta chains from one sample in a study of blood T cell repertoires in COVID-19. TCRdb's copy holds only in-frame clones and misses some; the assay was immunoSEQ multiplex PCR. The table includes roughly 250,000 clones, more than 75% detected once. The source material was PBMCs or T cells enriched from blood (not recorded which). These receptors were obtained from a woman aged 40 to 55 with acute COVID-19. CDR3s include the opening cysteine and the closing phenylalanine or tryptophan. The D gene is left open where the match is weak. Where a row states a size, it is once, few, many or the class of an expanded clone; other rows omit it.

CDR3 protein: CASSFQREGPTGELFF
CDR3 DNA: TGTGCCAGCAGCTTCCAGCGGGAGGGCCCCACCGGGGAGCTGTTTTTT
D gene: TRBD2
V gene: TRBV5-4
clone size: -
J gene: TRBJ2-2
CDR3 length: 16

CDR3 protein: CASSQASRNTEAFF
CDR3 DNA: TGTGCCAGCAGCCAAGCCTCCCGGAACACTGAAGCTTTCTTT
D gene: -
V gene: TRBV3-1/TRBV3-2
clone size: -
J gene: TRBJ1-1
CDR3 length: 14

CDR3 protein: CASSLARREETQYF
CDR3 DNA: TGTGCCAGCAGTTTAGCCCGGAGGGAGGAGACCCAGTACTTC
D gene: -
V gene: TRBV27
clone size: -
J gene: TRBJ2-5
CDR3 length: 14

CDR3 protein: CASSPDRVYGYTF
CDR3 DNA: TGTGCCAGCAGCCCGGACAGAGTCTATGGCTACACCTTC
D gene: -
V gene: TRBV3-1/TRBV3-2
clone size: -
J gene: TRBJ1-2
CDR3 length: 13

CDR3 protein: CSASGWQTGTSGSPRNNEQFF
CDR3 DNA: TGCAGTGCTAGTGGTTGGCAAACCGGGACTAGCGGGAGTCCCCGTAACAATGAGCAGTTCTTC
D gene: TRBD2
V gene: TRBV20-1
clone size: -
J gene: TRBJ2-1
CDR3 length: 21

CDR3 protein: CASSPQETGSQETQYF
CDR3 DNA: TGTGCCAGCTCACCCCAAGAGACCGGGAGCCAAGAGACCCAGTACTTC
D gene: -
V gene: TRBV18
clone size: -
J gene: TRBJ2-5
CDR3 length: 16

CDR3 protein: CASSYPTGEDGTEAFF
CDR3 DNA: TGTGCCAGCAGTTATCCAACAGGGGAGGATGGCACTGAAGCTTTCTTT
D gene: TRBD1
V gene: TRBV6-5
clone size: -
J gene: TRBJ1-1
CDR3 length: 16

CDR3 protein: CASRIQRATQYF
CDR3 DNA: TGTGCCAGCAGGATACAGCGGGCTACGCAGTATTTT
D gene: -
V gene: TRBV12-3/TRBV12-4
clone size: -
J gene: TRBJ2-3
CDR3 length: 12

CDR3 protein: CASSLRGGSNQPQHF
CDR3 DNA: TGTGCCAGCAGCTTGAGAGGGGGAAGCAATCAGCCCCAGCATTTT
D gene: -
V gene: TRBV5-6
clone size: -
J gene: TRBJ1-5
CDR3 length: 15

CDR3 protein: CASSSGPGQNNSPLHF
CDR3 DNA: TGTGCCAGCAGCTCCGGCCCCGGACAGAATAATTCACCCCTCCACTTT
D gene: -
V gene: TRBV5-6
clone size: few
J gene: TRBJ1-6
CDR3 length: 16

CDR3 protein: CASSKGPPGGNTEAFF
CDR3 DNA: TGTGCCAGCAGCAAAGGGCCACCCGGAGGAAACACTGAAGCTTTCTTT
D gene: -
V gene: TRBV21-1
clone size: once
J gene: TRBJ1-1
CDR3 length: 16

CDR3 protein: CASSLGSADTQYF
CDR3 DNA: TGTGCCAGCAGCTTAGGATCGGCAGATACGCAGTATTTT
D gene: -
V gene: TRBV11-2
clone size: -
J gene: TRBJ2-3
CDR3 length: 13

CDR3 protein: CASSEARRGTDTQYF
CDR3 DNA: TGTGCCAGCAGTGAAGCGCGGCGGGGAACAGATACGCAGTATTTT
D gene: -
V gene: TRBV25-1
clone size: -
J gene: TRBJ2-3
CDR3 length: 15

CDR3 protein: CASSSTGGFQETQYF
CDR3 DNA: TGCGCCAGCAGCTCCACAGGGGGCTTCCAAGAGACCCAGTACTTC
D gene: TRBD1
V gene: TRBV5-1
clone size: -
J gene: TRBJ2-5
CDR3 length: 15

CDR3 protein: CASSLAILAGRAYEQYF
CDR3 DNA: TGTGCCAGCAGCTTGGCCATTCTAGCGGGGAGGGCCTACGAGCAGTACTTC
D gene: TRBD2
V gene: TRBV5-6
clone size: once
J gene: TRBJ2-7
CDR3 length: 17

CDR3 protein: CATSESGRYNEQFF
CDR3 DNA: TGTGCCACCAGTGAGAGCGGGAGATACAATGAGCAGTTCTTC
D gene: TRBD2
V gene: TRBV24-1
clone size: -
J gene: TRBJ2-1
CDR3 length: 14

CDR3 protein: CASSLGLAGQETQYF
CDR3 DNA: TGTGCCAGCAGCCTCGGACTAGCGGGACAAGAGACCCAGTACTTC
D gene: TRBD2
V gene: TRBV11-3
clone size: -
J gene: TRBJ2-5
CDR3 length: 15

CDR3 protein: CASSQEGVGLAGGDEQFF
CDR3 DNA: TGTGCCAGCAGCCAAGAAGGGGTCGGGCTAGCGGGAGGTGATGAGCAGTTCTTC
D gene: TRBD2
V gene: TRBV3-1/TRBV3-2
clone size: -
J gene: TRBJ2-1
CDR3 length: 18

CDR3 protein: CASSLRQTPTGELFF
CDR3 DNA: TGTGCCAGTAGCCTACGACAGACACCCACCGGGGAGCTGTTTTTT
D gene: -
V gene: TRBV19
clone size: -
J gene: TRBJ2-2
CDR3 length: 15

CDR3 protein: CASSVAGGPDEQYF
CDR3 DNA: TGTGCCAGCAGTGTAGCGGGAGGGCCTGACGAGCAGTACTTC
D gene: TRBD2
V gene: TRBV2
clone size: few
J gene: TRBJ2-7
CDR3 length: 14

CDR3 protein: CASRTSGTYEQYF
CDR3 DNA: TGTGCCAGCAGGACTAGCGGTACCTACGAGCAGTACTTC
D gene: TRBD2
V gene: TRBV27
clone size: -
J gene: TRBJ2-7
CDR3 length: 13

CDR3 protein: CASSRQVLYGYTF
CDR3 DNA: TGTGCCAGTAGTCGTCAGGTCCTCTATGGCTACACCTTC
D gene: -
V gene: TRBV19
clone size: -
J gene: TRBJ1-2
CDR3 length: 13

CDR3 protein: CATSSDRGPNYGYTF
CDR3 DNA: TGTGCCACCAGTTCGGACAGAGGACCGAACTATGGCTACACCTTC
D gene: -
V gene: TRBV24-1
clone size: -
J gene: TRBJ1-2
CDR3 length: 15

CDR3 protein: CASSLGGGRNTIYF
CDR3 DNA: TGCGCCAGCAGCTTGGGAGGAGGTCGAAACACCATATATTTT
D gene: -
V gene: TRBV5-1
clone size: -
J gene: TRBJ1-3
CDR3 length: 14

CDR3 protein: CASSQSTTGTRAAFF
CDR3 DNA: TGTGCCAGCAGCCAATCCACGACAGGGACCAGGGCGGCTTTCTTT
D gene: TRBD1
V gene: TRBV27
clone size: -
J gene: TRBJ1-1
CDR3 length: 15

CDR3 protein: CASSSPPEGADQPQHF
CDR3 DNA: TGTGCCAGCAGCTCACCCCCGGAAGGGGCGGATCAGCCCCAGCATTTT
D gene: -
V gene: TRBV7-2
clone size: -
J gene: TRBJ1-5
CDR3 length: 16

CDR3 protein: CASSNGIPGTGELFF
CDR3 DNA: TGCGCCAGCAGCAACGGGATTCCGGGAACGGGGGAGCTGTTTTTT
D gene: -
V gene: TRBV5-1
clone size: few
J gene: TRBJ2-2
CDR3 length: 15

CDR3 protein: CASSSGTSRTGELFF
CDR3 DNA: TGTGCCAGCAGCTCCGGGACTAGCAGGACCGGGGAGCTGTTTTTT
D gene: TRBD2
V gene: TRBV7-6
clone size: -
J gene: TRBJ2-2
CDR3 length: 15

CDR3 protein: CASSLGSVRPAYEQYF
CDR3 DNA: TGCGCCAGCAGCTTGGGGAGTGTGCGTCCCGCCTACGAGCAGTACTTC
D gene: -
V gene: TRBV5-1
clone size: -
J gene: TRBJ2-7
CDR3 length: 16

CDR3 protein: CASSHDRGHGYTF
CDR3 DNA: TGCGCCAGCAGCCATGACAGGGGACATGGCTACACCTTC
D gene: TRBD1
V gene: TRBV5-1
clone size: -
J gene: TRBJ1-2
CDR3 length: 13

CDR3 protein: CASSQDHTGYNEQFF
CDR3 DNA: TGTGCCAGCAGCCAAGATCATACGGGCTACAATGAGCAGTTCTTC
D gene: -
V gene: TRBV3-1/TRBV3-2
clone size: -
J gene: TRBJ2-1
CDR3 length: 15